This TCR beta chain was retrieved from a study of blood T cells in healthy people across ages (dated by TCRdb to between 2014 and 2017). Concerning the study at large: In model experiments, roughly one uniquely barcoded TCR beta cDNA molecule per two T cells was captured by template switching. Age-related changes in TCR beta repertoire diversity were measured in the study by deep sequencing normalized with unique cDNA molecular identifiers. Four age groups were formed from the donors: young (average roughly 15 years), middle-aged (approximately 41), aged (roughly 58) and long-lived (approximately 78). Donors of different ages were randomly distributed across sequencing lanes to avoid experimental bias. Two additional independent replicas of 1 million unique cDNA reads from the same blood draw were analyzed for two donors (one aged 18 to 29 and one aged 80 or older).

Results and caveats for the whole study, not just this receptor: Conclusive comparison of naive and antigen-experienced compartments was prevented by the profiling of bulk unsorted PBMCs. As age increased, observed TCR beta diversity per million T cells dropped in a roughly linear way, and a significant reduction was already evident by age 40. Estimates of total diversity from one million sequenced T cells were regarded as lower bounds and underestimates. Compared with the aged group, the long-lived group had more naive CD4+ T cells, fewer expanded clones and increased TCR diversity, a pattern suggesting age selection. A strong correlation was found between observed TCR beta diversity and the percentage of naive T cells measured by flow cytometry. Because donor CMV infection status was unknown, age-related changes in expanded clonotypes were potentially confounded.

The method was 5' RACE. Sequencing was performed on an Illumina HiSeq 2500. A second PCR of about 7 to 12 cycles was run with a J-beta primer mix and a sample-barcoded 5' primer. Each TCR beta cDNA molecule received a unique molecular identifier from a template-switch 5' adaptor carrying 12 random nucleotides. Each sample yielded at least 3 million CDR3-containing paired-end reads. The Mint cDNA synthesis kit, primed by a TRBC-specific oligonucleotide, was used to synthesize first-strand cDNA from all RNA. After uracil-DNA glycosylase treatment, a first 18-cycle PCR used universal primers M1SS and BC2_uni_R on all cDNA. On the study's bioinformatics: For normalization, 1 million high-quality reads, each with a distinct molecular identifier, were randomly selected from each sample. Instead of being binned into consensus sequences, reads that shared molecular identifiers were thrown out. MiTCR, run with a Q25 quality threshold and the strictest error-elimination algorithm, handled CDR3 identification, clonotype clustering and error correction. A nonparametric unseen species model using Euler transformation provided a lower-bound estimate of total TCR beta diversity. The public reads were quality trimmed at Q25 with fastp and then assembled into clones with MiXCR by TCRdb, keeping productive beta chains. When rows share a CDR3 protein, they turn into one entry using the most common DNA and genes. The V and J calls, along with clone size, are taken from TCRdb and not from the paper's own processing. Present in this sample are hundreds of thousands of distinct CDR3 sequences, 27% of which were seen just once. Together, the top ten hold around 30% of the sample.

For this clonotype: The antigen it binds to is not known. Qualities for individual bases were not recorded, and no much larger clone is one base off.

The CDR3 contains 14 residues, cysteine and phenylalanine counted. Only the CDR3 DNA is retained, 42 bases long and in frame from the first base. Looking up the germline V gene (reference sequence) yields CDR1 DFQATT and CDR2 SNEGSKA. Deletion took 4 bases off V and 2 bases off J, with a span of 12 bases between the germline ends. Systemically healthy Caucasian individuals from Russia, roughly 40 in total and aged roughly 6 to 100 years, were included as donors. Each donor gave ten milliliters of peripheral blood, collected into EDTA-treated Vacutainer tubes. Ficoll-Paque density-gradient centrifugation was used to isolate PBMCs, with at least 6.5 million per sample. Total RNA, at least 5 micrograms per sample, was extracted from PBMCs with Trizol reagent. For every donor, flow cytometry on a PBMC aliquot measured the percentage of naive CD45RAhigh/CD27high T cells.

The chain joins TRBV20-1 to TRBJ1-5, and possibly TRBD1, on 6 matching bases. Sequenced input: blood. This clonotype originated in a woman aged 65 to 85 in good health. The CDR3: CSATARGGNQPQHF. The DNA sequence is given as TGCAGTGCTACCGCCAGGGGCGGCAATCAGCCCCAGCATTTT.